This T cell receptor beta chain was recorded in a study of blood T cells in healthy people across ages. The second PCR ran about 6 to 12 cycles with a sample-barcoded 5' primer and J-beta primers. A single record per CDR3 protein comes from TCRdb applying MiXCR to the 5' RACE reads. The sample comprises about 800,000 distinct CDR3 sequences, about three fifths of which are singletons, and roughly 20% rests with the top ten. The TCR originated in a man aged 25-45 years in good health. The sample was blood.

The DNA of the CDR3 is TGTGCCAGCAGCCCGACTGAAGATACGCAGTATTTT. Its protein product is CASSPTEDTQYF. V is TRBV7-2 and J is TRBJ2-3; D call uncertain. The CDR3 runs to 12 residues. The V gene lost 5 bases and the J gene lost 5 bases, with 8 bases spanning the gap. CDR1 is SGHTA and CDR2 is FQGNSA in the germline V gene.